This record covers a single TCR beta chain. Its antigen specificity is not known. No much larger clone is present one base from it, and per-base qualities are unavailable. This sample stems from a study of control samples from healthy donors and cancer patients (TCRdb year 2020). Libraries were built with the immunoSEQ multiplex PCR assay. TCRdb obtained this table from immuneACCESS and retained in-frame rearrangements with V and J assigned. These tables miss some clones; where compared with another copy, unresolved V genes account for less than half of the shortfall, and the remainder is unexplained. Across this sample there are 150,000 to 200,000 clones, with roughly 92% seen only once. Roughly 1.3% of the sample goes to the ten largest clones. This sequence was found in a woman aged 18 to 35 in good health. Sequencing used blood.

Read as DNA, the sequence is TGTGCCAGCAGCGCCCCTGCAGCGGCTAGCACAGATACGCAGTATTTT. It is translated as CASSAPAAASTDTQYF. The V gene is TRBV9 and the J gene is TRBJ2-3; TRBD2 is a weak D gene call, 5 bases matching. Including cysteine and phenylalanine, the CDR3 has 16 amino acids. Only the CDR3 DNA stays, 48 bases, in frame from base 1. CDR1 and CDR2 were assigned from the germline V gene as SGDLS and YYNGEE. Relative to germline, V is 3 bases shorter and J is 0 bases shorter, with 14 bases between their ends.